The 20 T cell receptor beta chains given below trace back to one sample, sequenced in a study of CD8 T cells in Susac syndrome. It was with random hexamers that 0.5 to 1 ug RNA was reverse transcribed. From the immunoSEQ multiplex PCR reads, TCRdb called clonotypes with MiXCR, one entry per CDR3 protein. Among some 130,000 distinct CDR3 sequences listed, 95% were seen once. Specimen: CD8+ T cells from PBMCs. Source of these receptors: a human donor with Susac syndrome.

The chain has TRBV6-1 and TRBJ2-7, with 12 bases matching TRBD2. Per the germline V gene, CDR1 is MNHNS and CDR2 is SASEGT. J lost 2 bases, V lost 6 bases, and 8 bases had no gene match. CDR3 length: 16 residues. CDR3 nucleotide sequence: TGTGCCAGCAGCCCCCAACTAGCGGGAGGAACCTACGAGCAGTACTTC. It translates to CASSPQLAGGTYEQYF.

The rearrangement uses TRBV28 and TRBJ2-6; perhaps TRBD2 as D (6 bases). The CDR3 sequence is 15 residues long. V was clipped by 5 bases and J by 0 bases, with 8 bases between them. Germline CDR1 and CDR2: MDHEN and SYDVKM. The CDR3 DNA reads as TGTGCCAGCAGTAGGAGGGGCTCTGGGGCCAACGTCCTGACTTTC. Amino acids: CASSRRGSGANVLTF. The full variable domain, with the rest looked up from reference TRBV28 and TRBJ2-6, is DVKVTQSSRYLVKRTGEKVFLECVQDMDHENMFWYRQDPGLGLRLIYFSYDVKMKEKGDIPEGYSVSREKKERFSLILESASTNQTSMYLCASSRRGSGANVLTFGAGSRLTVL.

This clonotype was found once. The J gene is TRBJ1-2, the V gene TRBV5-4; 8 bases align to TRBD1. Germline-derived CDR1 and CDR2 are SGHNT and YYREEE (reference sequence). The CDR3 has 14 residues. The V segment lost 4 bases and the J segment 4 bases; nucleotides outside the gene matches: 6. The CDR3 reads CASSPDRGVYGYTF. As DNA, the CDR3 is TGTGCCAGCAGCCCCGACAGGGGAGTCTATGGCTACACCTTC.

This chain joins TRBV6-1 and TRBJ2-1, with 9 bases lining up with TRBD2. The germline CDR1 and CDR2 sequences are MNHNS and SASEGT. V was clipped by 3 bases and J by 9 bases; unmatched bases: 3. The CDR3 sequence is 13 residues long. The CDR3 nucleotides are TGTGCCAGCAGTGAGGTGCGGGAGGGTGAGCAGTTCTTC. As protein: CASSEVREGEQFF.

The chain uses TRBV12-3 or TRBV12-4 and TRBJ2-1, with a possible D match to TRBD2 (6 bases). Between the trimmed V and J ends, which lost 6 bases and 7 bases, there was a span of 19 bases. The CDR3 spans 15 residues. The CDR3 nucleotides read TGTGCCAGCAGCCCATTGTGGGAGGTGGTAAATGAGCAGTTCTTC. It translates to CASSPLWEVVNEQFF.

The V gene is TRBV9, the J gene TRBJ1-1; 9 bases map to TRBD1. The V gene's germline CDR1 is SGDLS and CDR2 YYNGEE. The CDR3 is made up of 14 amino acids. The junction had 7 bases not matched to a gene; V was cut back by 7 bases and J by 3 bases. The CDR3 reads CASSSRTGDTEAFF. CDR3 sequence (DNA): TGTGCCAGCTCCTCGCGGACAGGGGACACTGAAGCTTTCTTT.

Comments on this clonotype: Germline is not matched at one junction end, which may reflect a read error. The chain couples TRBV12-3 or TRBV12-4 to TRBJ2-7; D tentatively fits TRBD1 or TRBD2 (6 bases each). There are 11 residues in the CDR3. CDR3 nucleotides: TGTGCCAGCAGTTTGGGGGGCCTACAGGACTTC. Translated, it gives CASSLGGLQDF.

The rearrangement uses TRBV9 and TRBJ2-3; D unresolved. Trimming shortened V by 0 bases and J by 2 bases, and 10 bases separated the two germline ends. Germline V gene sequence: CDR1 SGDLS, CDR2 YYNGEE. The CDR3 is 15 residues long. CDR3 residues: CASSVALWATDTQYF. As DNA, the CDR3 is TGTGCCAGCAGCGTAGCCCTTTGGGCCACAGATACGCAGTATTTT.

The table lists this clonotype with a count of one. CDR3 sequence: CASSVTGLTDTQYF. The CDR3 nucleotides read TGTGCCAGCAGCGTAACAGGGCTCACAGATACGCAGTATTTT. The rearrangement uses TRBV9 and TRBJ2-3; D possibly corresponds to TRBD1 (6 bases). V dropped 1 base and J dropped 2 bases, with 8 bases sitting between them. Germline V gene data show CDR1 as SGDLS and CDR2 as YYNGEE. CDR3 length equals 14 residues.

The chain recombines TRBV27 with TRBJ2-1; D perhaps matches TRBD1 (6 bases). This CDR3 contains 14 residues. The germline V gene encodes CDR1 MNHEY and CDR2 SMNVEV (reference sequence). V was shortened by 10 bases and J by 4 bases, with 17 bases between the two germline ends. The CDR3 loop is CATTQGVGYNEQFF. CDR3 nucleotide sequence: TGTGCCACGACACAGGGAGTGGGATACAATGAGCAGTTCTTC.

The CDR3 loop is CASSLDLGMLNQPQHF. CDR3 sequence (DNA): TGTGCCAGCAGCTTAGATTTAGGGATGTTAAATCAGCCCCAGCATTTT. The chain has TRBV11-2 and TRBJ1-5, with no clear D. The germline gives CDR1 SGHAT, CDR2 FQNNGV. The V gene lost 0 bases and the J gene lost 4 bases, with 13 bases spanning the gap. The CDR3 is 16 residues long.

The gene calls are TRBV29-1 and TRBJ2-1; 11 nucleotides agree with TRBD2. Germline V lookup: CDR1 SQVTM, CDR2 ANQGSEA. The CDR3 has 15 amino acids. Unmatched junction bases numbered 4, after V lost 2 bases and J lost 4 bases. The CDR3 spells CSVESASGRYNEQFF. The CDR3, as DNA: TGCAGCGTTGAATCCGCTAGCGGGAGGTACAATGAGCAGTTCTTC.

The chain joins TRBV7-9 to TRBJ2-1; 7 nucleotides match TRBD2. This CDR3 is built from 15 residues. V dropped 1 base and J dropped 4; count of bases not matched to a gene: 4. Germline V gene lookup returns CDR1 SEHNR and CDR2 FQNEAQ (reference sequence). Here the CDR3 DNA reads TGTGCCAGCAGCTTAGTCCCTAGCGGATACAATGAGCAGTTCTTC. Protein product: CASSLVPSGYNEQFF. Together with reference TRBV7-9 and TRBJ2-1, the CDR3 gives the full variable domain: DTGVSQNPRHKITKRGQNVTFRCDPISEHNRLYWYRQTLGQGPEFLTYFQNEAQLEKSRLLSDRFSAERPKGSFSTLEIQRTEQGDSAMYLCASSLVPSGYNEQFFGPGTRLTVL.

This chain joins TRBV28 and TRBJ2-3, with D uncertain. The CDR3 loop spans 15 amino acids. The germline gives CDR1 MDHEN, CDR2 SYDVKM. Trimming stripped 1 base from V and 2 bases from J, with 10 bases between. For the CDR3, the DNA is TGTGCCAGCAGTTTATTTGGCAGTACCACAGATACGCAGTATTTT. It encodes CASSLFGSTTDTQYF. Supplemented by reference TRBV28 and TRBJ2-3, the full variable domain reads DVKVTQSSRYLVKRTGEKVFLECVQDMDHENMFWYRQDPGLGLRLIYFSYDVKMKEKGDIPEGYSVSREKKERFSLILESASTNQTSMYLCASSLFGSTTDTQYFGPGTRLTVL.

The table lists this clonotype with a count of one. This rearrangement joins TRBV20-1 to TRBJ2-7; TRBD1 matches 9 bases. This CDR3 contains 13 residues. V lost 6 bases, J lost 1 base, and 4 bases stayed unmatched. Germline V gene data show CDR1 as DFQATT and CDR2 as SNEGSKA (reference sequence). The CDR3 protein is CSAGDRESYEQYF. For the CDR3, the DNA is TGCAGTGCGGGGGACAGGGAGTCCTACGAGCAGTACTTC.

This chain joins TRBV6-5 and TRBJ2-7, with TRBD1 matching over 8 bases. Germline V gene data show CDR1 as MNHEY and CDR2 as SVGAGI. The CDR3 runs to 14 residues. Trimming at V came to 7 bases and at J to 5 bases, leaving 10 bases not matched to a gene. CDR3 amino acids: CASTGQGGRNEQYF. The CDR3 DNA follows: TGTGCCAGCACCGGACAGGGTGGTAGAAACGAGCAGTACTTC.

The chain uses TRBV5-6 and TRBJ1-4, with D unresolved. V lost 0 bases and J 8 bases, leaving 8 bases between the germline ends. CDR3 length: 13 amino acids. CDR1 and CDR2 from the germline V gene are SGHDT and YYEEEE. The CDR3 loop is CASSLGSAEKLFF. Here the CDR3 DNA reads TGTGCCAGCAGCTTGGGCAGCGCAGAAAAACTGTTTTTT.

The chain couples TRBV27 to TRBJ1-1; 8 nucleotides align to TRBD1. There are 16 residues in the CDR3. Germline CDR1 MNHEY, CDR2 SMNVEV (reference sequence). V shed 0 bases, J shed 3 bases, and the junction held 6 bases outside the gene matches. CDR3 amino acids: CASSLSQGAMDTEAFF. CDR3 DNA sequence: TGTGCCAGCAGTTTATCCCAGGGGGCCATGGACACTGAAGCTTTCTTT.

This CDR3 is CASRPGGSTEAFF. The CDR3 DNA is TGTGCCAGCAGACCAGGGGGGAGCACTGAAGCTTTCTTT. This chain connects TRBV12-3 or TRBV12-4 to TRBJ1-1; 7 nucleotides match TRBD1. This CDR3 region has 13 residues. V shed 6 bases and J 4 bases; nucleotides not matched to a gene: 5.

The chain recombines TRBV30 with TRBJ1-2; unclear D gene. The germline V gene encodes CDR1 GTSNPN and CDR2 SVGIG (reference sequence). This CDR3 has 11 residues. Trimming pared 1 base from V and 4 bases from J, leaving 4 bases between. The CDR3 DNA reads TGTGCCTGGAGTGAGGCCTATGGCTACACCTTC. Translating gives CAWSEAYGYTF. Supplemented by reference TRBV30 and TRBJ1-2, the full variable domain reads SQTIHQWPATLVQPVGSPLSLECTVEGTSNPNLYWYRQAAGRGLQLLFYSVGIGQISSEVPQNLSASRPQDRQFILSSKKLLLSDSGFYLCAWSEAYGYTFGSGTRLTVV.